Following are 11 T cell receptor beta chains from one sample sequenced in a study of T cell responses to AZD1222 COVID-19 vaccine. Clones were sequenced by immunoSEQ multiplex PCR, and TCRdb holds only the in-frame ones, with some missing. The sample records approximately 97,000 clones, roughly 83% being singletons. The material sequenced was peripheral blood, taken on day 0 of AZD1222 vaccination. The receptors stem from an adult in good health.

This sequence joins TRBV4-1 and TRBJ1-1; 9 bases match TRBD1. Germline V gene data show CDR1 as MGHRA and CDR2 as YSYEKL. J lost 8 bases, V lost 4 bases, and 20 bases had no gene match. CDR3 length equals 18 residues. CDR3 amino acids: CASSRPPSTGGPGGEAFF. The CDR3 nucleotides read TGCGCCAGCAGCCGCCCTCCATCGACAGGGGGTCCTGGTGGGGAAGCTTTCTTT.

This chain uses TRBV7-9 with TRBJ1-1; possible D gene TRBD1, 5 bases. This CDR3 spans 14 amino acids. The germline gives CDR1 SEHNR, CDR2 FQNEAQ (reference sequence). The V and J ends lost 8 bases and 7 bases respectively, with 20 bases between them. The CDR3 region has the DNA TGTGCCAGCCCTTACCCACCAGGGTCGAGTGAAGCTTTCTTT. It specifies CASPYPPGSSEAFF.

V and J are TRBV11-3 and TRBJ1-2, with a possible D match to TRBD1 (5 bases). CDR1 and CDR2 (germline): SGHNT, YENEEA. CDR3 length: 15 amino acids. Trimming stripped 4 bases from V and 2 bases from J, with 14 bases between. The CDR3 here is CASSSVQGRNYGYTF. CDR3 sequence (DNA): TGTGCCAGCAGCTCGGTCCAGGGCCGAAACTATGGCTACACCTTC.

DNA of the CDR3: TGTGCCAGCAGCTTAGGTCCGAGGTCACCCCTCCACTTT. Encoded protein: CASSLGPRSPLHF. The chain employs TRBV7-2 and TRBJ1-6; D unclear. There are 13 residues in the CDR3. V shed 1 base and J shed 10 bases, with 8 bases lying between them. Germline V gene lookup returns CDR1 SGHTA and CDR2 FQGNSA.

The chain links TRBV30 to TRBJ2-6; D remains unclear. The CDR3 sequence is 14 residues long. V was clipped by 4 bases and J by 3 bases, with 10 bases between them. Per germline, CDR1 GTSNPN and CDR2 SVGIG (reference sequence). The CDR3 loop is CAWNPFGGANVLTF. For the CDR3, the DNA is TGTGCCTGGAATCCATTTGGTGGGGCCAACGTCCTGACTTTC.

The CDR3 loop reads CASSQETGELFF. Here the CDR3 DNA reads TGCGCCAGCAGCCAAGAGACCGGGGAGCTGTTTTTT. The chain has TRBV4-3 and TRBJ2-2; D not resolved. V was pared by 0 bases and J by 5 bases, with 1 base between. Germline CDR1 and CDR2: LGHNA and YSLEER. The CDR3 runs to 12 residues.

This clone occurred once. The rearrangement links TRBV30 to TRBJ1-5, with D possibly matching TRBD1 (5 bases). The CDR3 contains 15 residues. Between the trimmed V and J ends, which lost 7 bases and 2 bases, there was a span of 18 bases. The V gene's germline CDR1 is GTSNPN and CDR2 SVGIG (reference sequence). The CDR3 protein is CAYNPAGRGNQPQHF. DNA for the CDR3: TGTGCCTACAACCCAGCGGGGCGAGGCAATCAGCCCCAGCATTTT.

The chain recombines TRBV7-7 with TRBJ2-2, with D perhaps TRBD2 (5 bases). V was cut by 5 bases and J by 2 bases, with 15 bases left in between. The CDR3 covers 16 residues. Germline lookup yields CDR1 SSHAT and CDR2 FNYEAQ (reference sequence). Here the CDR3 reads CASSTSGFGNTGELFF. The CDR3 DNA sequence: TGTGCCAGCAGCACTAGTGGCTTTGGAAACACCGGGGAGCTGTTTTTT.

This clone came up many times. The chain is built from TRBV3-1 (or the pseudogene TRBV3-2) and TRBJ1-4; D is perhaps TRBD1 (5 bases). Germline-derived CDR1 and CDR2 are LGHDT and YNNKEL (reference sequence). Trimming pared 6 bases from V and 8 bases from J, leaving 19 bases between. The CDR3 runs 15 residues. Written as DNA, the CDR3 is TGTGCCAGCAGAGGGTTGGGCCTAGAGGGGGAAAAACTGTTTTTT. Its protein product is CASRGLGLEGEKLFF.

This clone was recorded once. The chain couples TRBV20-1 to TRBJ1-2; a possible D gene is TRBD1 (6 bases). The CDR3 sequence is 12 residues long. The V and J ends lost 6 bases and 4 bases respectively, with 12 bases between them. Germline CDR1 DFQATT, CDR2 SNEGSKA (reference sequence). The CDR3 sequence: CSASEGGYGYTF. The CDR3 DNA is TGCAGTGCGAGTGAGGGGGGCTATGGCTACACCTTC.

The chain links TRBV11-3 to TRBJ1-4; no clear D gene. The CDR3 length is 15 residues. Trimming shortened V by 3 bases and J by 2 bases, and 10 bases separated the two germline ends. CDR1 SGHNT and CDR2 YENEEA come from the germline V gene. CDR3 nucleotide sequence: TGTGCCAGCAGCTTCCGGAGAGGGACTAATGAAAAACTGTTTTTT. This codes for CASSFRRGTNEKLFF.